The 26 T cell receptor beta chains reported below all come from one sample, sequenced in a study of vaccination effects on CD4 cells after COVID-19. Assay used: immunoSEQ multiplex PCR; TCRdb lists only in-frame clones, some missing. This table has 22,000 or so clones, about four fifths appearing once. No antigen has been identified for these receptors. Expansion of antigen-specific CD4+ T cells with viral peptide pools was carried out by the ViraFEST assay before sequencing. Upon completion of 10 days in culture, CD4+ T cells were isolated. Infection with SARS-CoV-2 occurred in the person between March and December 2020, and PCR confirmed it. The specimen was CD4+ T cells from PBMCs cultured with a peptide pool, collected before COVID-19 vaccination. Every receptor here comes from a human donor who had a prior SARS-CoV-2 infection.

V is TRBV5-1 and J is TRBJ1-6; perhaps TRBD1 as D (6 bases). The CDR3 extends over 17 amino acids. Germline CDR1 SGHRS, CDR2 YFSETQ. V gave up 0 bases and J gave up 6 bases, with 16 bases separating them. CDR3 sequence reads: CASSLGPGARLNSPLHF. The CDR3, as DNA: TGCGCCAGCAGCTTGGGTCCGGGGGCCAGACTTAATTCACCCCTCCACTTT.

This chain uses TRBV18 with TRBJ2-1; D is possibly TRBD2 (5 bases). CDR1 and CDR2 (germline): KGHSH, LQKENI. The V gene lost 4 bases and the J gene lost 2 bases, with 15 bases spanning the gap. The CDR3 consists of 16 residues. This chain's CDR3 is CASSLIRSGTYNEQFF. CDR3 DNA: TGTGCCAGCTCACTAATCAGGAGCGGCACCTACAATGAGCAGTTCTTC. Full variable domain (missing parts from reference TRBV18 and TRBJ2-1): NAGVMQNPRHLVRRRGQEARLRCSPMKGHSHVYWYRQLPEEGLKFMVYLQKENIIDESGMPKERFSAEFPKEGPSILRIQQVVRGDSAAYFCASSLIRSGTYNEQFFGPGTRLTVL.

The gene calls are TRBV24-1 and TRBJ2-5; D gene ambiguous. The CDR3 contains 15 residues. V was pared by 9 bases and J by 0 bases, with 16 bases between. CDR1 is KGHDR, CDR2 SFDVKD, per germline. CDR3 nucleotides: TGTGCCACCTCCCCAGTATTCCGAGACCAAGAGACCCAGTACTTC. Protein sequence: CATSPVFRDQETQYF.

This rearrangement joins TRBV14 to TRBJ2-3; the D gene is possibly TRBD1 (8 bases). This CDR3 is built from 16 residues. From germline, CDR1 is SGHDN and CDR2 FVKESK. V was pared by 4 bases and J by 4 bases, with 18 bases between. The CDR3: CASSLQGGLGPDTQYF. DNA of the CDR3: TGTGCCAGCAGCCTACAGGGGGGGCTAGGACCAGATACGCAGTATTTT.

This chain links TRBV9 with TRBJ2-7; no firm D call. The CDR3 is 14 amino acids. CDR1 and CDR2 (germline): SGDLS, YYNGEE. Between the trimmed V and J ends, which lost 1 base and 0 bases, there was a span of 8 bases. DNA for the CDR3: TGTGCCAGCAGCGTATTGGGTGACTCCTACGAGCAGTACTTC. It yields the protein CASSVLGDSYEQYF.

The rearrangement links TRBV5-4 to TRBJ1-2; the match to TRBD1 covers 7 bases. The CDR3 has 13 residues. The germline gives CDR1 SGHNT, CDR2 YYREEE (reference sequence). The V and J ends lost 4 bases and 7 bases, in that order; junction bases with no gene match: 7. CDR3 nucleotides: TGTGCCAGCAGCCACGACAGGGTCTCTGGCTACACCTTC. It translates to CASSHDRVSGYTF.

In regard to this clone: The junction shows a germline mismatch at one end, possibly a read error. The chain couples TRBV30 to TRBJ1-2; no firm D call. The CDR3 extends over 13 amino acids. Germline V gene data show CDR1 as GTSNPN and CDR2 as SVGIG (reference sequence). The CDR3 coding sequence is TGTGCCTGGAGTGTACAGACTGCGGCTGGCCACACCTTC. Translating gives CAWSVQTAAGHTF.

The chain couples TRBV9 to TRBJ2-3, with TRBD2 as a possible D gene (6 bases). CDR1 is SGDLS, CDR2 YYNGEE, per germline. This CDR3 is built from 15 residues. V gave up 2 bases and J gave up 6 bases, with 16 bases separating them. The CDR3 spells CASSVLGGVWDTQYF. The CDR3 region has the DNA TGTGCCAGCAGCGTTTTGGGGGGTGTCTGGGATACGCAGTATTTT.

The J gene is TRBJ1-5, the V gene TRBV5-1, with 7 positions matching TRBD1. The ends lost 3 bases at V and 4 bases at J; junction bases unmatched: 4. CDR3 length equals 14 residues. The germline V gene has CDR1 SGHRS and CDR2 YFSETQ. Here the CDR3 reads CASSSGQPNQPQHF. The CDR3 nucleotides are TGCGCCAGCAGCTCGGGACAGCCTAATCAGCCCCAGCATTTT.

The count of this clone is one. V usage is TRBV13 and J usage is TRBJ2-5; TRBD2 aligns across 10 bases. CDR3 length equals 17 residues. From germline, CDR1 is PRHDT and CDR2 FYEKMQ (reference sequence). V was pared by 2 bases and J by 4 bases, with 10 bases of the junction left unmatched. The CDR3, as DNA: TGTGCCAGCAGCTTAAAGAGCGGGAGGGCCTCGGGAGAGACCCAGTACTTC. Amino acid sequence: CASSLKSGRASGETQYF. Complete variable domain (other parts from reference TRBV13 and TRBJ2-5): AAGVIQSPRHLIKEKRETATLKCYPIPRHDTVYWYQQGPGQDPQFLISFYEKMQSDKGSIPDRFSAQQFSDYHSELNMSSLELGDSALYFCASSLKSGRASGETQYFGPGTRLLVL.

The CDR3 is CASSRLGGGGFYEQYF. The DNA of the CDR3 is TGTGCCAGCAGCCGCCTCGGAGGCGGGGGTTTCTACGAGCAGTACTTC. The genes are TRBV5-4 and TRBJ2-7, with 7 bases fitting TRBD2. This CDR3 is 16 amino acids long. V lost 4 bases and J lost 3; bases outside the gene matches: 13. Germline V gene sequence: CDR1 SGHNT, CDR2 YYREEE (reference sequence).

The J gene is TRBJ2-2, the V gene TRBV6-6; the D is unclear. Germline V gene data show CDR1 as MNHNY and CDR2 as SVGAGI (reference sequence). The CDR3 extends over 14 amino acids. Trimming took 7 bases from V and 5 from J, leaving 14 bases between them. The CDR3 nucleotides read TGTGCCAGCATGCTGTGGGCGGATACCGGGGAGCTGTTTTTT. Protein: CASMLWADTGELFF.

The J gene is TRBJ2-1, the V gene TRBV19; 10 positions agree with TRBD2. CDR3 size: 15 residues. Germline CDR1 and CDR2: LNHDA and SQIVND (reference sequence). Germline trimming cut 6 bases from V and 8 bases from J; bases unmatched to any gene: 10. The CDR3 coding sequence is TGTGCCAGTAGCCCCACTAGCGGGGCATATCATGAGCAGTTCTTC. It yields the protein CASSPTSGAYHEQFF. The full variable domain, completed using reference TRBV19 and TRBJ2-1, is DGGITQSPKYLFRKEGQNVTLSCEQNLNHDAMYWYRQDPGQGLRLIYYSQIVNDFQKGDIAEGYSVSREKKESFPLTVTSAQKNPTAFYLCASSPTSGAYHEQFFGPGTRLTVL.

The V call is TRBV5-4, the J call TRBJ2-7, with a possible D match to TRBD1 (5 bases). Germline V CDR1 and CDR2: SGHNT, YYREEE (reference sequence). The CDR3 totals 15 residues. V lost 3 bases, J lost 0 bases, and 13 bases lay in between. For the CDR3, the DNA is TGTGCCAGCAGCTCCCAGGGAAGAACCTCCTACGAGCAGTACTTC. Protein: CASSSQGRTSYEQYF. The full variable domain, its missing parts supplied by reference TRBV5-4 and TRBJ2-7, is ETGVTQSPTHLIKTRGQQVTLRCSSQSGHNTVSWYQQALGQGPQFIFQYYREEENGRGNFPPRFSGLQFPNYSSELNVNALELDDSALYLCASSSQGRTSYEQYFGPGTRLTVT.

The chain is built from TRBV21-1 and TRBJ2-7; the D call TRBD2 from the table was never checked on the DNA. TRBV21-1 is designated a pseudogene. This CDR3 is 14 amino acids long. CDR3 residues: CASSIGHGSSEQYF. CDR3 DNA sequence: TGTGCCAGCAGCATTGGGCACGGGAGTTCCGAGCAGTACTTC.

This clone is medium-sized (0.01 to 0.1%) in the sample. The rearrangement uses TRBV27 and TRBJ1-1; 10 bases match TRBD1. This CDR3 region has 15 residues. CDR1 and CDR2 (germline): MNHEY, SMNVEV (reference sequence). Trimming at V came to 5 bases and at J to 1 base, leaving 4 bases not matched to a gene. The CDR3 nucleotides are TGTGCCAGCAGTCCCCGACAGGGGGCGAACACTGAAGCTTTCTTT. It specifies CASSPRQGANTEAFF.

The rearrangement joins TRBV10-3 to TRBJ1-2; a possible D gene is TRBD1 (6 bases). The CDR3 consists of 14 residues. The V end lost 2 bases, the J end lost 6 bases, and 13 bases lay between the germline ends. The germline CDR1 and CDR2 sequences are ENHRY and SYGVKD. The CDR3 nucleotides read TGTGCCATCAGTGAGGGCAGGGGAAGGGATGGCTACACCTTC. Residues: CAISEGRGRDGYTF.

This chain links TRBV2 with TRBJ1-2, with TRBD1 as a possible D gene (6 bases). Germline values: CDR1 SNHLY, CDR2 FYNNEI. The V end was cut by 1 base, the J end by 13 bases, with 13 bases between. The CDR3 consists of 12 residues. In DNA form, the CDR3 reads TGTGCCAGCAGTGAAGAGGGAGGCAGGGGCACCTTC. This gives the protein CASSEEGGRGTF.

The genes are TRBV2 and TRBJ2-3; D not resolved. The CDR3 runs 11 residues. V was shortened by 5 bases and J by 6 bases, with 6 bases between the two germline ends. Looked up from germline, CDR1 is SNHLY and CDR2 is FYNNEI. As DNA, the CDR3 is TGTGCCAGCAGTTTGGCCGATACGCAGTATTTT. Translating it yields CASSLADTQYF.

The chain recombines TRBV5-1 with TRBJ1-6; D uncertain. The ends were cut back, 7 bases at V and 9 bases at J, with 17 bases in the middle. The CDR3 runs 14 residues. Per the germline V gene, CDR1 is SGHRS and CDR2 is YFSETQ. CDR3 nucleotide sequence: TGCGCCAGCCAGGACGGGGAAAGAGTTTCACCCCTCCACTTT. This gives the protein CASQDGERVSPLHF.

The V gene is TRBV6-6, the J gene TRBJ2-7; 14 nucleotides align to TRBD2. J lost 4 bases, V lost 7 bases, and 6 bases had no gene match. CDR1 and CDR2 (germline): MNHNY, SVGAGI (reference sequence). The length of the CDR3 is 15 residues. This CDR3 reads CASIRLAGGIYEQYF. The CDR3 DNA follows: TGTGCCAGCATCCGACTAGCGGGAGGGATTTACGAGCAGTACTTC.

This clone was recorded a few times. V usage is TRBV7-8 and J usage is TRBJ2-2, with 7 bases lining up with TRBD1. The CDR3 runs 16 residues. The V and J ends lost 3 bases and 1 base, in that order; junction bases with no gene match: 5. Germline V gives CDR1 SGHVS, CDR2 FQNEAQ. CDR3 bases: TGTGCCAGCAGCTTGGAGACAGGGAAGAACACCGGGGAGCTGTTTTTT. This codes for CASSLETGKNTGELFF.

The V and J genes are TRBV5-6 and TRBJ2-7, with D possibly being TRBD1 (5 bases). The CDR3 contains 14 residues. Germline CDR1 SGHDT, CDR2 YYEEEE. V was pared by 0 bases and J by 0 bases, with 7 bases between. DNA of the CDR3: TGTGCCAGCAGCTTGGAGGGGTCCTCCTACGAGCAGTACTTC. Its translation is CASSLEGSSYEQYF.

The genes are TRBV2 and TRBJ1-6; D is unresolved. The CDR3 sequence is 14 residues long. Trimming took off 3 bases at V and 5 bases at J, with 8 bases between the two ends. Per the germline V gene, CDR1 is SNHLY and CDR2 is FYNNEI. CDR3 coding DNA: TGTGCCAGCAGTGAGCAGGCCGATAATTCACCCCTCCACTTT. Protein sequence: CASSEQADNSPLHF.

This chain uses TRBV19 with TRBJ2-5; the match to TRBD1 covers 8 bases. The CDR3 spans 13 residues. CDR1 is LNHDA, CDR2 SQIVND, per germline (reference sequence). V lost 7 bases and J lost 5; bases outside the gene matches: 6. The CDR3: CASKQGARETQYF. The CDR3 region has the DNA TGTGCCAGTAAGCAGGGGGCGCGGGAGACCCAGTACTTC.

V usage is TRBV7-6 and J usage is TRBJ2-7; 7 bases line up with TRBD1. This CDR3 contains 15 residues. With V trimmed by 5 bases and J by 0 bases, 7 bases remained unmatched. CDR1 SGHVS and CDR2 FNYEAQ come from the germline V gene. The CDR3 DNA follows: TGTGCCAGCAGCCGTACCGGGACAGTCTCCTACGAGCAGTACTTC. It is translated as CASSRTGTVSYEQYF.